Listed below are T cell receptor beta chains from one sample, sequenced in a study of beta chain features in type 1 diabetes. This table comes from immunoSEQ multiplex PCR, and its TCRdb copy is limited to in-frame clones, with some not included. The data contain about 370,000 clones, over 12% of them singletons. The sequenced sample consisted of naive CD4+ T cells from blood. The source of these receptors is a woman under 30 in good health. Both conserved end residues are part of each CDR3. D genes are given only for firm matches. Clone size is not always given. Where it is, it says once, few, many or a class for expanded clones.

v_gene,d_gene,abundance,j_gene,CDR3nt,CDR3aa
TRBV29-1,TRBD1,few,TRBJ1-1,TGCAGCGTTGAAGCGCCCCAGGGGGCCCTGAACACTGAAGCTTTCTTT,CSVEAPQGALNTEAFF
TRBV30,TRBD1,few,TRBJ1-4,TGTGCCTGGAGTGTACTGGACAGGCGTAATGAAAAACTGTTTTTT,CAWSVLDRRNEKLFF
TRBV5-4,TRBD1,.,TRBJ1-4,TGTGCCAGCAGCTTGGGGACAGGGGTTAATGAAAAACTGTTTTTT,CASSLGTGVNEKLFF
TRBV11-2,TRBD2,few,TRBJ2-5,TGTGCCAGCAAAATCACTAGCGGGGCCCAAGAGACCCAGTACTTC,CASKITSGAQETQYF
TRBV5-6,.,.,TRBJ2-6,TGTGCCAGCAGCTCCGGTACCATAACTGGGGCCAACGTCCTGACTTTC,CASSSGTITGANVLTF
TRBV6-5,TRBD1,.,TRBJ2-7,TGTGCCGCCGCGACAGGGGATCTCATCGAGCAGTACTTC,CAAATGDLIEQYF
TRBV2,TRBD1,.,TRBJ1-5,TGTGCCAGCAGCGATGACAGGGGGGATCAGCCCCAGCATTTT,CASSDDRGDQPQHF
TRBV27,TRBD2,few,TRBJ2-3,TGTGCCAGCGTTAGACTAGCGGGCACAGATACGCAGTATTTT,CASVRLAGTDTQYF
TRBV19,.,few,TRBJ1-5,TGTGCCAGTAGTATGGGAGTTCCCGCCAATCAGCCCCAGCATTTT,CASSMGVPANQPQHF
TRBV30,TRBD2,few,TRBJ2-6,TGTGCCTGGAGTCCCTGGGAAGGGGAGGGCCTCGGGGCCAACGTCCTGACTTTC,CAWSPWEGEGLGANVLTF
TRBV5-1,TRBD1,few,TRBJ1-1,TGCGCCAGTACGGTGGGACAGGGCGAAGCTTTCTTT,CASTVGQGEAFF
TRBV6-6,.,.,TRBJ2-7,TGTGCCAGCAGTTCAGACAGATACTCCTACGAGCAGTACTTC,CASSSDRYSYEQYF
TRBV30,TRBD2,.,TRBJ2-7,TGTGCCTGGAGTCCAGCGGGAGGACGGGCCTACGAGCAGTACTTC,CAWSPAGGRAYEQYF
TRBV7-3,TRBD1,.,TRBJ1-1,TGTGCCAGCAGCTTACAATCCGGGACAGGGGCTGAAGCTTTCTTT,CASSLQSGTGAEAFF
TRBV29-1,TRBD2,.,TRBJ2-7,TGCAGCGTCAAACTAGCGGGAGGGACCTACGAGCAGTACTTC,CSVKLAGGTYEQYF
TRBV6-5,.,few,TRBJ1-1,TGTGCCAGCAGTTATTGGTTCGGGAGTTCGAACACTGAAGCTTTCTTT,CASSYWFGSSNTEAFF
TRBV11-2,.,.,TRBJ2-3,TGTGCCAGCAGCTTCGAAAGGGGTACGCAGTATTTT,CASSFERGTQYF
TRBV6-1,TRBD2,.,TRBJ2-1,TGTGCCAGCAGTGGACTAGCGGGGACCACGTACAATGAGCAGTTCTTC,CASSGLAGTTYNEQFF
TRBV30,.,few,TRBJ2-7,TGTGCCGGTCAGGGGAACTACGAGCAGTACTTC,CAGQGNYEQYF
TRBV5-1,.,.,TRBJ1-1,TGCGCCAGCAGCTCCCTGGGGAGGGATCCTTTCTTT,CASSSLGRDPFF
TRBV5-1,.,.,TRBJ2-1,TGCGCCAGCAGCAGACAGGACTACAATGAGCAGTTCTTC,CASSRQDYNEQFF
TRBV7-2,TRBD2,few,TRBJ2-3,TGTGCCAGCAGCTTAGTCCCGGGAGGCCACGATACGCAGTATTTT,CASSLVPGGHDTQYF
TRBV11-2,TRBD1,.,TRBJ1-2,TGTGCCAGCAGCTCTCCGACAGGGGGCTACACCTTC,CASSSPTGGYTF
TRBV9,TRBD2,.,TRBJ2-5,TGTGCCAGCAGCGTTACTAGCGGGAGGGCTAAAGGGGAGACCCAGTACTTC,CASSVTSGRAKGETQYF
TRBV5-1,TRBD1,.,TRBJ1-1,TGCGCCAGCAGCACCTACCCGGACAGGGGGACTGAAGCTTTCTTT,CASSTYPDRGTEAFF
TRBV4-1,TRBD1,.,TRBJ2-5,TGCGCCAGCAGCCAAGGGACAGGGGGCGAGACCCAGTACTTC,CASSQGTGGETQYF
TRBV7-3,TRBD2,few,TRBJ2-3,TGTGCCAGCAGCTTAAGGGCTAGCGGGAGCACAGATACGCAGTATTTT,CASSLRASGSTDTQYF
TRBV18,.,few,TRBJ1-1,TGTGCCAGCTCACCAGGAGGGTCTTTCTTT,CASSPGGSFF
TRBV2,.,few,TRBJ2-3,TGTGCCAGCAGTCTCACAGATACGCAGTATTTT,CASSLTDTQYF
TRBV9,TRBD1,.,TRBJ1-2,TGTGCCAGCAGCGTAGCGCCTGACAGGGGGCATGGCTACACCTTC,CASSVAPDRGHGYTF
TRBV7-2,.,.,TRBJ1-1,TGTGCCAGCACCCGCAGAGGGAACACTGAAGCTTTCTTT,CASTRRGNTEAFF
TRBV5-6,TRBD1,.,TRBJ2-7,TGTGCCAGCAGCTCCCGGGACAGGGGATACGAGCAGTACTTC,CASSSRDRGYEQYF
TRBV6-5,.,.,TRBJ2-7,TGTGCCAGCAGTTACTCCAGGACTTCCTACGAGCAGTACTTC,CASSYSRTSYEQYF
TRBV10-3,.,.,TRBJ1-3,TGTGCCATCAGCGGGACTTCTGGAAACACCATATATTTT,CAISGTSGNTIYF
TRBV30,.,.,TRBJ2-2,TGTGCCTGGACCGAGGGCACCCTGGGCACCGGGGAGCTGTTTTTT,CAWTEGTLGTGELFF
TRBV30,.,.,TRBJ2-3,TGTGCCTGGAGATGGGGGGGGGCGGATACGCAGTATTTT,CAWRWGGADTQYF
TRBV5-1,TRBD1,.,TRBJ2-1,TGCGCCAGCAGGGGGACAGGGAGCTCCAATGAGCAGTTCTTC,CASRGTGSSNEQFF
TRBV4-2,.,.,TRBJ1-2,TGTGCCAGCAGCCCCCTGGTCCTTTCCCTAGGCTACACCTTC,CASSPLVLSLGYTF
TRBV29-1,TRBD1,.,TRBJ2-4,TGCAGCGTGTCCCTAACAGGGGGCAACATTCAGTACTTC,CSVSLTGGNIQYF
TRBV19,.,.,TRBJ1-2,TGTGCCAGTCCCGACTCGCTTGGCGGCTACACCTTC,CASPDSLGGYTF
TRBV7-9,.,few,TRBJ2-3,TGTGCCAGCAGCGAGGGCCAGGATTGGGATACGCAGTATTTT,CASSEGQDWDTQYF
TRBV28,.,once,TRBJ2-7,TGTGCCAGTTCGGGCTACGAGCAGTACTTC,CASSGYEQYF
TRBV6-5,.,few,TRBJ2-6,TGTGCCAGCAATCCGCTAAGCTCTGGGGCCAACGTCCTGACTTTC,CASNPLSSGANVLTF
TRBV11-3,.,few,TRBJ2-7,TGTGCCAGCAGCCGTGGACAGAGCTACGAGCAGTACTTC,CASSRGQSYEQYF
TRBV11-2,.,few,TRBJ2-7,TGTGCCAGCAGCTTATGGAGACAGCTCAACTACGAGCAGTACTTC,CASSLWRQLNYEQYF
TRBV2,.,.,TRBJ2-1,TGTGCCAGCAGTCCCCGGCCCCAGGATGAGCAGTTCTTC,CASSPRPQDEQFF
TRBV7-6,TRBD1,few,TRBJ2-7,TGTGCCAGCAGCTTCTCGGACAGGGGTTACGAGCAGTACTTC,CASSFSDRGYEQYF
TRBV30,.,.,TRBJ2-2,TGTGCCTGGATTTCAGGGTACGCCGGGGAGCTGTTTTTT,CAWISGYAGELFF
TRBV29-1,.,few,TRBJ2-2,TGCAGCGTGGGTAGGCCGGGGTCGGTCACCGGGGAGCTGTTTTTT,CSVGRPGSVTGELFF
TRBV4-3,.,.,TRBJ1-1,TGCGCCAGCAGCCACCCCGGGGGGTACACTGAAGCTTTCTTT,CASSHPGGYTEAFF
TRBV12-5,TRBD2,few,TRBJ2-1,TGTGCTAGTGGTTTGACGGTCGGCGGGAGCCTCAATGAGCAGTTCTTC,CASGLTVGGSLNEQFF
TRBV7-2,.,few,TRBJ2-1,TGTGCCAGCAGCTTAGCGGGGGCAGGGGCCCCCTACAATGAGCAGTTCTTC,CASSLAGAGAPYNEQFF
TRBV11-3,TRBD2,few,TRBJ2-1,TGTGCCAGCAGCTCCCGTAGCGGGAGGATCTACAATGAGCAGTTCTTC,CASSSRSGRIYNEQFF